One sample yielded the 11 T cell receptor beta chains listed below, sequenced in a study of cytomegalovirus exposure and HLA in healthy donors. Only in-frame clones appear in the TCRdb table, and some are missing; sequencing was by immunoSEQ multiplex PCR. The sample consists of about 130,000 clones, around 96% of them appearing once. The sequencing sample was made of PBMCs. The receptor source for this set is a man younger than 35 in good health and CMV-seronegative.

This chain joins TRBV7-8 and TRBJ2-7; a possible D gene is TRBD1 (5 bases). The V gene's germline CDR1 is SGHVS and CDR2 FQNEAQ. CDR3 size: 13 residues. Trimming pared 3 bases from V and 6 bases from J, leaving 12 bases between. The CDR3 here is CASSFRGFGEQYF. In DNA form, the CDR3 reads TGTGCCAGCAGCTTTAGGGGTTTCGGCGAGCAGTACTTC.

This rearrangement joins TRBV15 to TRBJ2-2; TRBD1 aligns across 9 bases. The trim removed 3 bases at V and 6 bases at J, leaving 11 bases unmatched. There are 17 residues in the CDR3. Germline lookup yields CDR1 LNHNV and CDR2 YYDKDF (reference sequence). CDR3: CATSSLWTGVGPGELFF. CDR3 nucleotide sequence: TGTGCCACCAGCAGCTTGTGGACAGGGGTAGGGCCCGGGGAGCTGTTTTTT.

The chain joins TRBV7-9 to TRBJ1-1; 7 nucleotides line up with TRBD1. Germline V CDR1 and CDR2: SEHNR, FQNEAQ (reference sequence). This CDR3 is built from 15 residues. Trimming took 1 base from V and 6 from J; bases not matched to a gene: 8. CDR3 sequence reads: CASSLVAGGLSEAFF. In DNA form, the CDR3 reads TGTGCCAGCAGCTTAGTTGCAGGGGGATTGTCTGAAGCTTTCTTT.

The V gene is TRBV5-6, the J gene TRBJ1-4, with D maybe TRBD1 (5 bases). With 7 bases removed from V and 6 bases from J, the gap between germline ends came to 13 bases. The CDR3 is made up of 13 amino acids. Per germline, CDR1 SGHDT and CDR2 YYEEEE. CDR3 loop: CASPPARDEKLFF. CDR3 sequence (DNA): TGTGCCAGCCCCCCTGCCAGGGATGAAAAACTGTTTTTT.

This chain connects TRBV27 to TRBJ1-2; D is uncertain. CDR3 length: 13 residues. Germline loops: CDR1 MNHEY, CDR2 SMNVEV (reference sequence). V gave up 5 bases and J gave up 4 bases, with 11 bases separating them. CDR3 loop: CASSADTFYGYTF. CDR3 DNA: TGTGCCAGCAGTGCTGACACTTTCTATGGCTACACCTTC.

The rearrangement joins TRBV7-9 to TRBJ2-7, with 7 positions matching TRBD2. V dropped 2 bases and J dropped 3; count of bases not matched to a gene: 16. CDR1 is SEHNR and CDR2 is FQNEAQ in the germline V gene (reference sequence). This CDR3 spans 18 amino acids. CDR3 residues: CASSLPQGAGLRFYEQYF. The CDR3 nucleotides read TGTGCCAGCAGCTTACCCCAGGGAGCGGGACTACGATTCTACGAGCAGTACTTC.

This chain joins TRBV10-3 and TRBJ2-6; D is unclear. Trimming shortened V by 3 bases and J by 1 base, and 4 bases separated the two germline ends. Germline CDR1 and CDR2: ENHRY and SYGVKD. CDR3 length: 14 amino acids. The CDR3 reads CAISDESGANVLTF. The CDR3 nucleotides read TGTGCCATCAGTGACGAGTCTGGGGCCAACGTCCTGACTTTC.

This chain joins TRBV4-3 and TRBJ2-2, with TRBD2 identical over 13 bases. V lost 1 base and J lost 5; bases outside the gene matches: 4. Germline assignment: CDR1 LGHNA and CDR2 YSLEER. The CDR3 extends over 17 amino acids. CDR3 protein: CASSQGSGLAGTGELFF. In DNA, the CDR3 is TGCGCCAGCAGCCAAGGCTCGGGACTAGCGGGAACCGGGGAGCTGTTTTTT.

The rearrangement uses TRBV11-1 and TRBJ2-7; the D gene is possibly TRBD1 (5 bases). This CDR3 is built from 18 residues. The ends were cut back, 5 bases at V and 1 base at J, with 24 bases in the middle. Per germline, CDR1 SGHAT and CDR2 FQDESV (reference sequence). The chain's CDR3 is CASSPRTPHVDNSYEQYF. DNA for the CDR3: TGTGCCAGCAGCCCGAGGACACCGCACGTCGATAATTCCTACGAGCAGTACTTC.

The gene calls are TRBV5-6 and TRBJ1-2, with 7 positions matching TRBD1. This CDR3 is built from 13 residues. Germline assignment: CDR1 SGHDT and CDR2 YYEEEE. With 5 bases clipped from V and 8 bases from J, the junction kept 9 bases outside the gene matches. The CDR3 DNA reads as TGTGCCAGCAGGACTGAGGGGGCTGACGGCTACACCTTC. This sequence encodes CASRTEGADGYTF.

The chain combines TRBV29-1 with TRBJ2-2; 7 positions agree with TRBD1. With V trimmed by 1 base and J by 0 bases, 2 bases remained unmatched. CDR1 SQVTM and CDR2 ANQGSEA come from the germline V gene. CDR3 length equals 15 residues. The CDR3 DNA is TGCAGCGTTGAAGGGGACAGTACGAACACCGGGGAGCTGTTTTTT. It codes for CSVEGDSTNTGELFF.